This T cell receptor (beta chain) appears in the sequencing data of a study of T cell responses to AZD1222 COVID-19 vaccine. General study results and limits: A rise in Spike-specific TCR breadth and depth followed two AZD1222 doses. Possibly, clonal diversity was underestimated; donors were largely white British and included more females. Dominant at 160-218 and 743-854, vaccine-associated CD4 TCRs also spanned spike.

Of note for this clone: What it binds is not known.

This CDR3 comprises 14 residues. V lost 0 bases and J 3 bases, leaving 9 bases between the germline ends. Germline CDR1 and CDR2: SGHNT and YYREEE (reference sequence). The assay was immunoSEQ multiplex PCR, and TCRdb's table has in-frame clones only and misses some. Among fewer than 120,000 clones listed, around 90% were seen once. V gene TRBV5-4 combines with J gene TRBJ2-5; D is undetermined. This clonotype was obtained from an adult in good health. The specimen comprised peripheral blood, sampled on day 0 of AZD1222 vaccination. The CDR3: CASSLASNEETQYF. CDR3 DNA sequence: TGTGCCAGCAGCTTGGCCTCTAACGAAGAGACCCAGTACTTC. Filled out from reference TRBV5-4 and TRBJ2-5, the complete variable domain reads ETGVTQSPTHLIKTRGQQVTLRCSSQSGHNTVSWYQQALGQGPQFIFQYYREEENGRGNFPPRFSGLQFPNYSSELNVNALELDDSALYLCASSLASNEETQYFGPGTRLLVL.